The 3 T cell receptor beta chains listed next were all sequenced from one sample in a study of blood T cells in healthy people across ages. A sample-barcoded 5' primer and a J-beta primer mix were used in a second PCR of about 7 to 12 cycles. TCRdb reprocessed the 5' RACE reads via MiXCR and lists one record per CDR3 protein. The data show over 600,000 distinct CDR3 sequences, roughly 43% seen once. Material for sequencing was blood. These receptors were obtained from an older man in good health.

The V call is TRBV21-1, the J call TRBJ2-4. The better agreement between TRBJ2-7 and the DNA end casts doubt on the J call. TRBV21-1 is marked as a pseudogene. This CDR3 is built from 13 residues. The CDR3 bases are TGTGCCCGCCGGTGCGCAGTCTCTTACGAGCAGTACTTC. This sequence encodes CARRCAVSYEQYF.

Ten or more counts support this clonotype. This chain uses TRBV3-1 with TRBJ2-7; 8 bases map to TRBD1. Germline loops: CDR1 LGHDT, CDR2 YNNKEL (reference sequence). The CDR3 runs 14 residues. V shed 2 bases and J 2 bases; nucleotides not matched to a gene: 2. The CDR3 DNA reads TGTGCCAGCAGCCAACGACAGGGGACCTACGAGCAGTACTTC. It translates to CASSQRQGTYEQYF.

Only a few counts were recorded for this clonotype. The V gene is TRBV2, the J gene TRBJ2-3; TRBD2 might be the D (6 bases). This CDR3 has 14 residues. V dropped 10 bases and J dropped 3 bases, with 17 bases sitting between them. Germline V gene sequence: CDR1 SNHLY, CDR2 FYNNEI. CDR3 sequence: CATQIGSITDTQYF. The CDR3 nucleotides read TGTGCCACACAAATCGGGAGTATAACAGATACGCAGTATTTT.